The subject of this entry is one T cell receptor beta chain. The sample is drawn from a study of blood T cell repertoires in COVID-19. Study-level background: Acute and convalescent COVID-19 specimens originated in the United States, Italy and Spain. In each case, the material was cDNA or gDNA derived from T cells, B-cell-depleted T cells, or PBMCs.

In the original analysis: From reference gene primer amplification, estimates of nucleated cell counts were derived. Using immunoSEQ multiplex PCR, the repertoire was profiled, and TCRdb retains in-frame clones only, with some absent. Clonal size and the V and J genes are those of that table, whereas D and trimming came from the DNA. The sample gives about 400,000 clones, about nine tenths of which show up once; more than 1.4% is in the top ten. The CDR3 runs to 13 residues. Trimming pared 1 base from V and 6 bases from J, leaving 7 bases between. V is TRBV12-3 or TRBV12-4 and J is TRBJ2-4, with unresolved D. The sequence was collected from a woman aged 25 to 39 with active or convalescent COVID-19. The material sequenced was peripheral blood. CDR3 loop: CASSLDRGNIQYF. The CDR3 nucleotides read TGTGCCAGCAGTTTAGACCGAGGAAACATTCAGTACTTC.